The 27 T cell receptor beta chains below were found in one sample sequenced in a study of T cells after somatic rescue of genetic block. Produced via immunoSEQ multiplex PCR; TCRdb's table is partial and in-frame only. This sample has approximately 10,000 clones, with roughly 70% found just once. The sample was peripheral blood mononuclear cells (PBMCs). Source of these receptors: a boy younger than 18.

This chain connects TRBV15 to TRBJ2-1; 7 nucleotides match TRBD1. The V gene's germline CDR1 is LNHNV and CDR2 YYDKDF (reference sequence). Trimming removed 4 bases from V and 3 bases from J; junction bases left unmatched: 12. This CDR3 has 17 residues. The CDR3 DNA reads as TGTGCCACCAGCACCACAGGGGAATTAAATGGCTACAATGAGCAGTTCTTC. Encoded protein: CATSTTGELNGYNEQFF.

The rearrangement joins TRBV25-1 to TRBJ1-4; perhaps TRBD1 as D (5 bases). V was clipped by 7 bases and J by 8 bases, with 14 bases between them. Germline V gene sequence: CDR1 MGHDK, CDR2 SYGVNS. The length of the CDR3 is 13 residues. CDR3 loop: CASKSGMNEKLFF. The CDR3 bases are TGTGCCAGCAAATCAGGGATGAACGAAAAACTGTTTTTT.

This clone was detected a few times. CDR3 residues: CASSGPGNQPQHF. The CDR3, as DNA: TGTGCCAGCAGCGGCCCAGGGAATCAGCCCCAGCATTTT. V usage is TRBV7-9 and J usage is TRBJ1-5; perhaps TRBD1 as D (5 bases). CDR1 and CDR2 (germline): SEHNR, FQNEAQ (reference sequence). Trimming shortened V by 5 bases and J by 4 bases, and 9 bases separated the two germline ends. The CDR3 loop spans 13 amino acids.

This chain joins TRBV27 and TRBJ2-5; 10 positions match TRBD1. Germline assignment: CDR1 MNHEY and CDR2 SMNVEV (reference sequence). V lost 3 bases, J lost 1 base, and 2 bases stayed unmatched. This CDR3 is built from 15 residues. CDR3 residues: CASSFDRGPQETQYF. CDR3 in DNA: TGTGCCAGCAGTTTTGACAGGGGGCCCCAAGAGACCCAGTACTTC.

This sequence joins TRBV18 and TRBJ2-7; D not resolved. The CDR3 is 13 residues long. Per the germline V gene, CDR1 is KGHSH and CDR2 is LQKENI. V lost 3 bases to trimming and J lost 3 bases, with 9 bases between them. CDR3 region: CASSPVKGYEQYF. DNA for the CDR3: TGTGCCAGCTCACCGGTGAAGGGCTACGAGCAGTACTTC.

This sequence joins TRBV19 and TRBJ2-5; 9 nucleotides agree with TRBD1. CDR1 and CDR2 (germline): LNHDA, SQIVND (reference sequence). The CDR3 runs to 14 residues. Trimming cost V 5 bases and J 3 bases; bases outside gene matches: 4. The CDR3 DNA reads TGTGCCAGTAGTCAACAGGGGGCGGAAGAGACCCAGTACTTC. This sequence encodes CASSQQGAEETQYF.

The chain links TRBV4-1 to TRBJ2-3; 10 bases line up with TRBD2. Unmatched junction bases numbered 10, after V lost 6 bases and J lost 4 bases. Germline assignment: CDR1 MGHRA and CDR2 YSYEKL. This CDR3 region has 16 residues. CDR3 DNA: TGCGCCAGCAGTCGGACTAGCGGAGGGTTCGCAGATACGCAGTATTTT. Translating gives CASSRTSGGFADTQYF.

The chain has TRBV5-1 and TRBJ1-2, with a possible D match to TRBD1 (6 bases). The V end lost 0 bases, the J end lost 8 bases, and 14 bases lay between the germline ends. Per germline, CDR1 SGHRS and CDR2 YFSETQ. The CDR3 covers 14 residues. This chain's CDR3 is CASSLGSRGDGYTF. In DNA, the CDR3 is TGCGCCAGCAGCTTGGGCTCCAGGGGTGACGGCTACACCTTC.

The CDR3: CASSGRLDEQYF. CDR3 bases: TGTGCCAGCAGTGGCAGGCTCGACGAGCAGTACTTC. This chain connects TRBV6-1 to TRBJ2-7; D remains unclear. There are 12 residues in the CDR3. Trimming left V 4 bases short and J 5 bases short, with 9 bases between. Germline V gene lookup returns CDR1 MNHNS and CDR2 SASEGT.

V gene TRBV7-9 combines with J gene TRBJ2-7; D gene unclear. The CDR3 is 13 amino acids. Trimming took 3 bases from V and 4 from J, leaving 10 bases between them. Germline CDR1 is SEHNR and CDR2 is FQNEAQ (reference sequence). The CDR3 DNA reads TGTGCCAGCAGCTTTGACTTAAGATACGAGCAGTACTTC. Its protein product is CASSFDLRYEQYF.

This clone was seen a few times. V gene TRBV28 combines with J gene TRBJ1-1; D is perhaps TRBD1 (6 bases). CDR3 length: 16 residues. Germline V gene lookup returns CDR1 MDHEN and CDR2 SYDVKM. The ends were cut back, 3 bases at V and 0 bases at J, with 14 bases in the middle. The CDR3 region has the DNA TGTGCCAGCAGTTTTAACAGGGCTTCGATGAACACTGAAGCTTTCTTT. This encodes CASSFNRASMNTEAFF.

In its sample, this clone was seen a few times. The chain links TRBV30 to TRBJ2-7; 8 bases are shared with TRBD2. CDR3 size: 14 residues. Germline trimming cut 2 bases from V and 1 base from J; bases unmatched to any gene: 4. Per germline, CDR1 GTSNPN and CDR2 SVGIG (reference sequence). CDR3 amino acids: CAWSPGLESYEQYF. The CDR3, as DNA: TGTGCCTGGAGTCCGGGACTAGAGTCCTACGAGCAGTACTTC.

The chain recombines TRBV9 with TRBJ2-3; 14 positions match TRBD2. This CDR3 comprises 17 residues. Germline CDR1 SGDLS, CDR2 YYNGEE. The J segment lost 0 bases and the V segment lost 3 bases, leaving 3 bases of the junction unmatched. The CDR3 here is CASSAGLAGASTDTQYF. DNA for the CDR3: TGTGCCAGCAGCGCGGGACTAGCGGGGGCTAGCACAGATACGCAGTATTTT.

This chain uses TRBV5-4 with TRBJ2-1, with 8 bases identical to TRBD1. There are 16 residues in the CDR3. Germline trimming cut 3 bases from V and 4 bases from J; bases unmatched to any gene: 9. Germline lookup yields CDR1 SGHNT and CDR2 YYREEE (reference sequence). CDR3 coding DNA: TGTGCCAGCAGCTCTGGTAACGGACAGGGATACAATGAGCAGTTCTTC. It specifies CASSSGNGQGYNEQFF.

The rearrangement joins TRBV6-5 to TRBJ2-3; D may be TRBD1 (5 bases). Germline assignment: CDR1 MNHEY and CDR2 SVGAGI. CDR3 length: 16 residues. The germline V and J ends were trimmed by 1 base and 4 bases, with 15 bases remaining between them. The CDR3 bases are TGTGCCAGCAGTTACTGGCAGGGAAAGGGGCCAGATACGCAGTATTTT. Its translation: CASSYWQGKGPDTQYF.

This sequence joins TRBV7-9 and TRBJ2-2; D is ambiguous. The V end was cut by 1 base, the J end by 6 bases, with 9 bases between. The CDR3 consists of 14 residues. Germline assignment: CDR1 SEHNR and CDR2 FQNEAQ (reference sequence). The CDR3 loop is CASSLGVSPGELFF. CDR3 in DNA: TGTGCCAGCAGCTTAGGGGTTAGCCCCGGGGAGCTGTTTTTT. Looking up the rest from reference TRBV7-9 and TRBJ2-2 gives the full variable domain: DTGVSQNPRHKITKRGQNVTFRCDPISEHNRLYWYRQTLGQGPEFLTYFQNEAQLEKSRLLSDRFSAERPKGSFSTLEIQRTEQGDSAMYLCASSLGVSPGELFFGEGSRLTVL.

This rearrangement joins TRBV7-2 to TRBJ2-5; a weak D match, TRBD1 (5 bases). The V end was cut by 5 bases, the J end by 5 bases, with 12 bases between. This CDR3 spans 13 amino acids. Germline V gives CDR1 SGHTA, CDR2 FQGNSA. The CDR3 reads CASSIQVGETQYF. The CDR3 bases are TGTGCCAGCAGCATACAGGTGGGGGAGACCCAGTACTTC.

The chain employs TRBV7-9 and TRBJ2-3, with TRBD1 as a possible D gene (5 bases). With 3 bases removed from V and 5 bases from J, the gap between germline ends came to 15 bases. This CDR3 region has 15 residues. The germline CDR1 and CDR2 sequences are SEHNR and FQNEAQ (reference sequence). DNA for the CDR3: TGTGCCAGCAGCTTTCGAGGCAGGGAATTAGATACGCAGTATTTT. Amino acid sequence: CASSFRGRELDTQYF.

The J gene is TRBJ2-3, the V gene TRBV13; 13 bases are a match to TRBD2. V trimming: 2 bases; J trimming: 4 bases; junction bases outside the gene matches: 3. The CDR3 consists of 16 residues. The germline gives CDR1 PRHDT, CDR2 FYEKMQ (reference sequence). The CDR3 region is CASSLLTSGRSDTQYF. CDR3 nucleotides: TGTGCCAGCAGCTTATTGACTAGCGGGAGGTCAGATACGCAGTATTTT.

This clone has a handful of counts. The chain is built from TRBV9 and TRBJ1-2, with D perhaps TRBD1 (5 bases). CDR1 is SGDLS, CDR2 YYNGEE, per germline. CDR3 length: 14 amino acids. Deletions cut 4 bases from V and 0 bases from J, with 10 bases between. The CDR3 region is CASSQTGANYGYTF. The CDR3, as DNA: TGTGCCAGCAGCCAGACGGGGGCTAACTATGGCTACACCTTC. Filled out from reference TRBV9 and TRBJ1-2, the complete variable domain reads DSGVTQTPKHLITATGQRVTLRCSPRSGDLSVYWYQQSLDQGLQFLIQYYNGEERAKGNILERFSAQQFPDLHSELNLSSLELGDSALYFCASSQTGANYGYTFGSGTRLTVV.

This clone was observed once. This chain uses TRBV5-1 with TRBJ2-3, with 8 positions matching TRBD1. The CDR3 loop spans 16 amino acids. The J segment lost 2 bases and the V segment lost 5 bases, leaving 10 bases of the junction unmatched. Germline V CDR1 and CDR2: SGHRS, YFSETQ. CDR3 nucleotide sequence: TGCGCCAGCAGAGGCCCCCAGGGGGCCCTCACAGATACGCAGTATTTT. It translates to CASRGPQGALTDTQYF.

The chain is built from TRBV6-1 and TRBJ2-7; no clear D. The CDR3 runs to 13 residues. From germline, CDR1 is MNHNS and CDR2 SASEGT. Trimming shortened V by 5 bases and J by 5 bases, and 13 bases separated the two germline ends. CDR3 amino acids: CASSLLGYHEQYF. DNA of the CDR3: TGTGCCAGCAGTCTATTAGGGTACCACGAGCAGTACTTC.

The J gene is TRBJ2-5, the V gene TRBV9, with D perhaps TRBD1 (7 bases). Germline loops: CDR1 SGDLS, CDR2 YYNGEE. This CDR3 comprises 17 residues. The V gene lost 0 bases and the J gene lost 2 bases, with 17 bases spanning the gap. The CDR3 sequence: CASSVGPRGDMQETQYF. CDR3 nucleotides: TGTGCCAGCAGCGTAGGGCCCAGGGGGGACATGCAAGAGACCCAGTACTTC.

The J gene is TRBJ2-4, the V gene TRBV5-6; the match to TRBD1 covers 10 bases. Germline-derived CDR1 and CDR2 are SGHDT and YYEEEE. V shed 2 bases and J 7 bases; nucleotides not matched to a gene: 3. The CDR3 has 14 residues. CDR3 DNA: TGTGCCAGCAGCTTCGGGACAGGGGCTAACATTCAGTACTTC. Its protein product is CASSFGTGANIQYF. Full variable domain (remainder filled in from reference TRBV5-6 and TRBJ2-4): DAGVTQSPTHLIKTRGQQVTLRCSPKSGHDTVSWYQQALGQGPQFIFQYYEEEERQRGNFPDRFSGHQFPNYSSELNVNALLLGDSALYLCASSFGTGANIQYFGAGTRLSVL.

This rearrangement joins TRBV2 to TRBJ2-7; D is ambiguous. V was trimmed by 2 bases and J by 3 bases, leaving 5 bases between them. This CDR3 spans 12 amino acids. The germline V gene has CDR1 SNHLY and CDR2 FYNNEI. The CDR3 region is CASSELLYEQYF. CDR3 nucleotide sequence: TGTGCCAGCAGTGAACTTCTCTACGAGCAGTACTTC.

The V gene is TRBV5-5, the J gene TRBJ2-2, with 7 positions matching TRBD2. Germline values: CDR1 SGHKS, CDR2 YYEKEE (reference sequence). Trimming at V came to 6 bases and at J to 0 bases, leaving 11 bases not matched to a gene. The length of the CDR3 is 17 residues. CDR3 region: CASKLFLSGPNTGELFF. CDR3 nucleotide sequence: TGTGCCAGCAAGTTATTCCTTAGCGGGCCGAACACCGGGGAGCTGTTTTTT.

The chain is built from TRBV6-5 and TRBJ1-1, with 8 bases lining up with TRBD1. Germline V gene sequence: CDR1 MNHEY, CDR2 SVGAGI. Trimming at V came to 7 bases and at J to 6 bases, leaving 10 bases not matched to a gene. This CDR3 is 14 amino acids long. CDR3 nucleotide sequence: TGTGCCAGCATGAGAGGGACAGGTGTCTCTGAAGCTTTCTTT. This encodes CASMRGTGVSEAFF.